This TCR beta chain originates from a study of blood T cell repertoires in COVID-19. Study-wide context: Specimens from acute and convalescent COVID-19 originated in the United States, Italy and Spain.

The data were produced by immunoSEQ multiplex PCR, yet TCRdb's version contains in-frame clones alone and is incomplete. The table lists around 72,000 clones, 75% to 90% of them singletons. The V and J ends lost 5 bases and 4 bases respectively, with 15 bases between them. Germline CDR1 MNHEY, CDR2 SVGEGT. This CDR3 has 15 residues. The sequenced material came from peripheral blood. The J gene is TRBJ2-1, the V gene TRBV6-2 or TRBV6-3, with D perhaps matching TRBD1 (6 bases). This sequence was found in a man aged 50 to 59 with active COVID-19. This CDR3 reads CASSEAGTPYNEQFF. The CDR3 nucleotides read TGTGCCAGCAGTGAGGCCGGGACACCTTACAATGAGCAGTTCTTC.